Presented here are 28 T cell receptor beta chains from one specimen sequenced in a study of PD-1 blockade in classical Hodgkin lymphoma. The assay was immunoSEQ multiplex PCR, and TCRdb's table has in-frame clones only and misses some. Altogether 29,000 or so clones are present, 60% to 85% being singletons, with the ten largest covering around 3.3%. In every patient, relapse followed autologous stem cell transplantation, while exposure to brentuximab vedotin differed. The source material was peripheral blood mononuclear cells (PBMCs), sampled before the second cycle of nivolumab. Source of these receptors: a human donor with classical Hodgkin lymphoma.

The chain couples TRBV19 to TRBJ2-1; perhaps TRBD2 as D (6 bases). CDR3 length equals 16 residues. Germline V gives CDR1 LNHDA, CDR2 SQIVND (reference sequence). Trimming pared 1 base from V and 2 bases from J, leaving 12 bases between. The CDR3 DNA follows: TGTGCCAGTAGTATAGGGGCTAGCGCTACCTACAATGAGCAGTTCTTC. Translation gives CASSIGASATYNEQFF.

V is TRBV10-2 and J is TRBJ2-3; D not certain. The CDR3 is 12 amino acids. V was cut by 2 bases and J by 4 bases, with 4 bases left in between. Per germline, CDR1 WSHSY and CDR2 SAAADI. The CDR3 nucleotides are TGCGCCAGCAGTGAGGTTGCAGATACGCAGTATTTT. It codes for CASSEVADTQYF.

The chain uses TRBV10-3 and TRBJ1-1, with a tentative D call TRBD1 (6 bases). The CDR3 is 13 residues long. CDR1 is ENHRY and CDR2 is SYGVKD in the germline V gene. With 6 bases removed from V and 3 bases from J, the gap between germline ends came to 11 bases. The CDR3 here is CAISPSGDTEAFF. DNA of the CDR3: TGTGCCATCAGCCCGTCAGGGGACACTGAAGCTTTCTTT.

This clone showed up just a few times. The CDR3 coding sequence is TGCGCCAGCAGCCACGAGACAGGTACCCAGCCCCAGCATTTT. This sequence encodes CASSHETGTQPQHF. This rearrangement joins TRBV4-3 to TRBJ1-5; D possibly corresponds to TRBD1 (6 bases). Germline V lookup: CDR1 LGHNA, CDR2 YSLEER. V gave up 3 bases and J gave up 7 bases, with 13 bases separating them. The CDR3 consists of 14 residues.

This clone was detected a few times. This chain's CDR3 is CAIGRETQYF. In nucleotides, the CDR3 is TGTGCCATCGGTAGGGAGACCCAGTACTTC. The chain couples TRBV21-1 to TRBJ2-5. TRBV21-1 is given as a pseudogene. The CDR3 length is 10 residues.

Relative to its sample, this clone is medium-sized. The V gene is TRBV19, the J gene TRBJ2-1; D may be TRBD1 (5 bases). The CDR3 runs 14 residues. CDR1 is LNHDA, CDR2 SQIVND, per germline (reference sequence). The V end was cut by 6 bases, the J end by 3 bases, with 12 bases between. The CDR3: CASRGQGFYNEQFF. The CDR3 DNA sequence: TGTGCCAGTAGGGGCCAGGGCTTCTACAATGAGCAGTTCTTC.

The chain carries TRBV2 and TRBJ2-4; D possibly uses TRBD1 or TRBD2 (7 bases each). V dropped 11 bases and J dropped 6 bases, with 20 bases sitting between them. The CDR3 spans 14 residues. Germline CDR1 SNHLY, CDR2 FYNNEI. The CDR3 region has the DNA TGTGCCTCCCAACCAGGGGGGGCGATAAACATTCAGTACTTC. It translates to CASQPGGAINIQYF.

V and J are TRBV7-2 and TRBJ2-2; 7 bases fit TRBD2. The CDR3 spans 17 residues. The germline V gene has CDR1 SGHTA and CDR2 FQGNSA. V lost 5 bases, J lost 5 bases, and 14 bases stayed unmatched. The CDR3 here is CASSPGPVAGVTGELFF. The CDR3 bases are TGTGCCAGCAGCCCGGGGCCGGTCGCGGGGGTTACCGGGGAGCTGTTTTTT.

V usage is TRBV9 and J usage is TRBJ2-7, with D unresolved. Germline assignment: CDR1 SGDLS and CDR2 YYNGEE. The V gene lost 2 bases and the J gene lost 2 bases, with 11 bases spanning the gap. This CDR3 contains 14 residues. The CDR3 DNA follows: TGTGCCAGCAGCGTCGGACCCATAACCTACGAGCAGTACTTC. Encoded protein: CASSVGPITYEQYF.

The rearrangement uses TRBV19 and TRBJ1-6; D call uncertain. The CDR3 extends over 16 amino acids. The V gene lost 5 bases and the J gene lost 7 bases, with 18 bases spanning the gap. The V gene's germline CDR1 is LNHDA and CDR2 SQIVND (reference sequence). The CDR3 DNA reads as TGTGCCAGTAGTCGTAGGGTTTTAGTACTGAATTCACCCCTCCACTTT. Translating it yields CASSRRVLVLNSPLHF.

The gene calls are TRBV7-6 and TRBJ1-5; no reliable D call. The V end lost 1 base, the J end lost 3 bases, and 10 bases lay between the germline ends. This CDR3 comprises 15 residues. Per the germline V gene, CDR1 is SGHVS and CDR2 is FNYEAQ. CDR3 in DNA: TGTGCCAGCAGCTTAGTATCAGAGATCAATCAGCCCCAGCATTTT. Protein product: CASSLVSEINQPQHF.

CDR3 sequence reads: CASRPTGGLTDTQYF. The CDR3 nucleotides are TGTGCCAGCAGACCGACAGGGGGCTTGACAGATACGCAGTATTTT. This sequence joins TRBV5-4 and TRBJ2-3; TRBD1 matches 10 bases. CDR3 length: 15 residues. The V gene's germline CDR1 is SGHNT and CDR2 YYREEE (reference sequence). V shed 5 bases and J 3 bases; nucleotides not matched to a gene: 6.

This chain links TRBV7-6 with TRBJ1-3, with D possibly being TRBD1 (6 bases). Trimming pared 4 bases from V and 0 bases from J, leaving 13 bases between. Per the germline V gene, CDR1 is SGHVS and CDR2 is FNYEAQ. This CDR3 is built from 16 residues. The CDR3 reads CASSSDTGYSGNTIYF. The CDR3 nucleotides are TGTGCCAGCAGCTCAGATACAGGGTACTCTGGAAACACCATATATTTT.

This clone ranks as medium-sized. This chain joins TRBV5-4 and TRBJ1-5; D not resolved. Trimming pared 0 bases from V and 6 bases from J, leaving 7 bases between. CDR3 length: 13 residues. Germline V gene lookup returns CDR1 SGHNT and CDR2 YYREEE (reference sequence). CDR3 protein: CASSLGRGQPQHF. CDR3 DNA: TGTGCCAGCAGCTTGGGACGTGGTCAGCCCCAGCATTTT. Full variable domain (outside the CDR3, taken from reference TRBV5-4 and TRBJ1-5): ETGVTQSPTHLIKTRGQQVTLRCSSQSGHNTVSWYQQALGQGPQFIFQYYREEENGRGNFPPRFSGLQFPNYSSELNVNALELDDSALYLCASSLGRGQPQHFGDGTRLSIL.

For the CDR3, the DNA is TGTGCCAGCAGTGAAGGGGACAGAGGAAAACAGCCCCAGCATTTT. The encoded protein is CASSEGDRGKQPQHF. The V and J genes are TRBV2 and TRBJ1-5; 7 positions match TRBD1. The CDR3 extends over 15 amino acids. Germline assignment: CDR1 SNHLY and CDR2 FYNNEI. J was trimmed by 7 bases and V by 1 base; bases with no gene match: 7.

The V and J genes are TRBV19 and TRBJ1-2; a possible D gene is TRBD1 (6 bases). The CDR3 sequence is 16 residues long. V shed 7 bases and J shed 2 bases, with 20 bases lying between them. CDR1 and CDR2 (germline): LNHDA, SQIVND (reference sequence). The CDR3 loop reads CASTPSTGRENYGYTF. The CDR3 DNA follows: TGTGCCAGTACCCCCTCGACAGGAAGGGAAAACTATGGCTACACCTTC.

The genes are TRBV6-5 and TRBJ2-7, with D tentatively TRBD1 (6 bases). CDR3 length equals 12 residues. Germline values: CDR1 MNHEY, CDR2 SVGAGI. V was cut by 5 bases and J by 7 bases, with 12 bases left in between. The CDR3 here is CASSKTGIEQYF. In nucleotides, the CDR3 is TGTGCCAGCAGTAAAACAGGGATTGAGCAGTACTTC.

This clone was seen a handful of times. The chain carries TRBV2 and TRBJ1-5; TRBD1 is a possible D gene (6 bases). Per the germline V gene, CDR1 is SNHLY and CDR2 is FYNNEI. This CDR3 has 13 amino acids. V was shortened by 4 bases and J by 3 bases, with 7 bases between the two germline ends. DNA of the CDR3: TGTGCCAGCAGTGGGACAGCCAATCAGCCCCAGCATTTT. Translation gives CASSGTANQPQHF.

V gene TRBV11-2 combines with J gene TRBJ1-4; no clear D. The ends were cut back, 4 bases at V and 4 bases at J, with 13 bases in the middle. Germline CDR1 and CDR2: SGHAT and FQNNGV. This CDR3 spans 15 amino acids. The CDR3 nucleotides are TGTGCCAGCAGCTCCGACGGAAACCTTAATGAAAAACTGTTTTTT. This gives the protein CASSSDGNLNEKLFF.

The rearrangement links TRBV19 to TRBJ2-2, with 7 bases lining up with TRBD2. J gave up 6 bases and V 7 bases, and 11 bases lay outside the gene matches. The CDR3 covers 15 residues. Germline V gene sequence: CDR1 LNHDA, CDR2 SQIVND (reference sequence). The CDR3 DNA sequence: TGTGCCAGTATCGAACCGGGACGGGGGGCCGGGGAGCTGTTTTTT. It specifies CASIEPGRGAGELFF.

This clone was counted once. Here the CDR3 DNA reads TGTGCCAGCAGTTTCAATAGCAACACTGAAGCTTTCTTT. It codes for CASSFNSNTEAFF. This chain links TRBV27 with TRBJ1-1; D call uncertain. From germline, CDR1 is MNHEY and CDR2 SMNVEV (reference sequence). The CDR3 is 13 amino acids. V lost 3 bases and J lost 2, with 7 bases in between.

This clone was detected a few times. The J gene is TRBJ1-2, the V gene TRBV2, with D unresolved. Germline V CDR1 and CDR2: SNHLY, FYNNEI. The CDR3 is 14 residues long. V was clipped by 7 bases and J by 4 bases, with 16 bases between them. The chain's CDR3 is CASINHGLSYGYTF. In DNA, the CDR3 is TGTGCCAGCATAAACCACGGCCTTTCCTATGGCTACACCTTC. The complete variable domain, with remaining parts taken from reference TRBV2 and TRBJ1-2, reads EPEVTQTPSHQVTQMGQEVILRCVPISNHLYFYWYRQILGQKVEFLVSFYNNEISEKSEIFDDQFSVERPDGSNFTLKIRSTKLEDSAMYFCASINHGLSYGYTFGSGTRLTVV.

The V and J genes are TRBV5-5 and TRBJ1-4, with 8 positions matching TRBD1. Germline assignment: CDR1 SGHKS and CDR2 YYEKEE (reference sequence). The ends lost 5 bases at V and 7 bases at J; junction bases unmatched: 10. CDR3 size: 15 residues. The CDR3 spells CASREGWGQAEKLFF. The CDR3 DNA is TGTGCCAGCAGAGAAGGATGGGGACAGGCTGAAAAACTGTTTTTT.

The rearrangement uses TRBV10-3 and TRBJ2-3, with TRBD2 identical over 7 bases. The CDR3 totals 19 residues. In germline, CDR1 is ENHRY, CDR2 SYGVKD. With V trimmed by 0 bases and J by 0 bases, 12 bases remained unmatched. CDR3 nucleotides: TGTGCCATCAGTGAGTCTTTGGGCGGGGGTCCTACTAGCACAGATACGCAGTATTTT. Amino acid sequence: CAISESLGGGPTSTDTQYF.

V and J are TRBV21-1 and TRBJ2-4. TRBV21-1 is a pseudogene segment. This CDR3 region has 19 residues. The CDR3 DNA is TGTGCCAGCAGCAAAGGTGGGGTCGACTGCGCGTCGGCCAAAAACATTCAGTACTTC. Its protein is CASSKGGVDCASAKNIQYF.

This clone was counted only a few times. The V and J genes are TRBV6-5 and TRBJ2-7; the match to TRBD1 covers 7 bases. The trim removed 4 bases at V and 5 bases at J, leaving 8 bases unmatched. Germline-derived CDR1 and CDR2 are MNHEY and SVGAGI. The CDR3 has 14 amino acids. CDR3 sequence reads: CASSSYTGDDEQYF. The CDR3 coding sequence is TGTGCCAGCAGTTCCTACACAGGGGACGACGAGCAGTACTTC.

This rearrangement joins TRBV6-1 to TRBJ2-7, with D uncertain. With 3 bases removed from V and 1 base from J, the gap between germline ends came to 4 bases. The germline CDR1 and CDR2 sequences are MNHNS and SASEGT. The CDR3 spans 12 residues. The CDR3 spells CASSDRSYEQYF. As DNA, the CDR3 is TGTGCCAGCAGTGACCGTTCCTACGAGCAGTACTTC.

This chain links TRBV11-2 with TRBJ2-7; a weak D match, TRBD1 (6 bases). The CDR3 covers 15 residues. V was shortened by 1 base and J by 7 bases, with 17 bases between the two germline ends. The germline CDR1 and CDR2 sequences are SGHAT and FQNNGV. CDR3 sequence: CASSLVGGRGYEQYF. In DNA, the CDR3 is TGTGCCAGCAGCTTAGTAGGCGGCAGGGGATATGAGCAGTACTTC.